A single sample gave rise to the 30 T cell receptor beta chains below, sequenced in a study of T cell changes during pregnancy in multiple sclerosis. TCRdb keeps only in-frame clones here, not all; method: immunoSEQ multiplex PCR. The data contain 40,000 or so clones, about 88% of them seen just once; the ten biggest clones take up about 4%. Material: CD8+ T cells from peripheral blood mononuclear cells, obtained in the first trimester of pregnancy. The receptors were gathered from a female donor with multiple sclerosis, enrolled in a pregnancy study.

This sequence joins TRBV15 and TRBJ2-7; 7 bases align to TRBD2. The trim removed 0 bases at V and 3 bases at J, leaving 5 bases unmatched. From germline, CDR1 is LNHNV and CDR2 YYDKDF (reference sequence). This CDR3 comprises 15 residues. The CDR3 DNA follows: TGTGCCACCAGCAGAGATTGGGAGGGATTCTACGAGCAGTACTTC. Protein sequence: CATSRDWEGFYEQYF.

This chain links TRBV11-2 with TRBJ1-1; 9 nucleotides align to TRBD1. Per germline, CDR1 SGHAT and CDR2 FQNNGV. The CDR3 extends over 15 amino acids. Germline trimming cut 3 bases from V and 4 bases from J; bases unmatched to any gene: 6. The CDR3 region has the DNA TGTGCCAGCAGCTTGGGGACAGGGATGGGCACTGAAGCTTTCTTT. Residues: CASSLGTGMGTEAFF.

The chain combines TRBV15 with TRBJ1-6; no reliable D call. The germline gives CDR1 LNHNV, CDR2 YYDKDF (reference sequence). This CDR3 has 15 residues. Trimming shortened V by 0 bases and J by 7 bases, and 10 bases separated the two germline ends. The chain's CDR3 is CATSRDRGVNSPLHF. As DNA, the CDR3 is TGTGCCACCAGCAGAGATCGGGGTGTCAATTCACCCCTCCACTTT. Drawing the rest from reference TRBV15 and TRBJ1-6, the complete variable domain is DAMVIQNPRYQVTQFGKPVTLSCSQTLNHNVMYWYQQKSSQAPKLLFHYYDKDFNNEADTPDNFQSRRPNTSFCFLDIRSPGLGDTAMYLCATSRDRGVNSPLHFGNGTRLTVT.

About this clone itself: Because the CDR3's place on the DNA is in doubt, the DNA is left out and the CDR3 is given as listed by TCRdb. The chain joins TRBV6-4 to TRBJ2-3; no DNA check was done on the table's D call, TRBD2. Looked up from germline, CDR1 is MRHNA and CDR2 is SNTAGT. The CDR3 has 15 residues if both end residues are counted. The CDR3 protein is CASSSSRGDTDTQYF.

CDR3 amino acids: CASSDEDRGGNEQFF. CDR3 DNA sequence: TGTGCCAGCAGCGACGAGGACAGGGGGGGTAATGAGCAGTTCTTC. The rearrangement joins TRBV9 to TRBJ2-1, with 10 bases lining up with TRBD1. The ends lost 3 bases at V and 7 bases at J; junction bases unmatched: 7. The CDR3 is 15 residues long. The germline V gene encodes CDR1 SGDLS and CDR2 YYNGEE.

Details on this clone: Other DNA sequences in the same sample also yield this CDR3. The gene calls are TRBV9 and TRBJ2-3, with D possibly TRBD2 on 5 matching bases. Germline CDR1 reads SGDLS; CDR2 reads YYNGEE. Trimming stripped 0 bases from V and 3 bases from J, with 5 bases between. The length of the CDR3 is 13 residues. CDR3 DNA sequence: TGTGCCAGCAGCGTAGGCGGGACAGATACGCAGTATTTT. Its protein is CASSVGGTDTQYF.

This clone was seen just once. This chain connects TRBV29-1 to TRBJ2-7, with a weak D call TRBD2 (5 bases). The CDR3 is 12 amino acids. Germline CDR1 SQVTM, CDR2 ANQGSEA. V was shortened by 6 bases and J by 2 bases, with 11 bases between the two germline ends. The CDR3 sequence is CSVSSRAYEQYF. The CDR3 coding sequence is TGCAGCGTGTCTAGCCGGGCCTACGAGCAGTACTTC.

V gene TRBV13 combines with J gene TRBJ2-2; D is undetermined. CDR3 length: 13 residues. V was cut by 5 bases and J by 3 bases, with 7 bases left in between. Germline assignment: CDR1 PRHDT and CDR2 FYEKMQ (reference sequence). This CDR3 reads CASSLRYTGELFF. In nucleotides, the CDR3 is TGTGCCAGCAGCCTAAGATACACCGGGGAGCTGTTTTTT.

The chain recombines TRBV30 with TRBJ2-5, with D possibly TRBD2 on 5 matching bases. V was shortened by 0 bases and J by 2 bases, with 19 bases between the two germline ends. The V gene's germline CDR1 is GTSNPN and CDR2 SVGIG (reference sequence). This CDR3 is 17 amino acids long. CDR3 bases: TGTGCCTGGAGTGTACCCCCCGATAGAGCGGCTCAAGAGACCCAGTACTTC. It encodes CAWSVPPDRAAQETQYF.

This clone has a single count. V is TRBV6-6 and J is TRBJ1-1; a possible D gene is TRBD1 (5 bases). The V and J ends lost 11 bases and 2 bases respectively, with 15 bases between them. Germline V gives CDR1 MNHNY, CDR2 SVGAGI (reference sequence). This CDR3 is built from 13 residues. The CDR3 nucleotides are TGTGCCCAGCAATCAGGGCTAAACACTGAAGCTTTCTTT. Translation gives CAQQSGLNTEAFF.

The V gene is TRBV7-9, the J gene TRBJ1-1; D ambiguous. V lost 0 bases and J 0 bases, leaving 5 bases between the germline ends. Germline V gene lookup returns CDR1 SEHNR and CDR2 FQNEAQ (reference sequence). The CDR3 is 14 amino acids. CDR3: CASSLAGLNTEAFF. In nucleotides, the CDR3 is TGTGCCAGCAGCTTAGCCGGGTTGAACACTGAAGCTTTCTTT.

Only a few counts were recorded for this clone. The V gene is TRBV6-4, the J gene TRBJ2-2; D is possibly TRBD1 (6 bases). The V gene's germline CDR1 is MRHNA and CDR2 SNTAGT. The CDR3 has 15 amino acids. Trimming took off 4 bases at V and 1 base at J, with 10 bases between the two ends. This chain's CDR3 is CASSALQGNTGELFF. In DNA, the CDR3 is TGTGCCAGCAGTGCCTTACAGGGGAACACCGGGGAGCTGTTTTTT.

The gene calls are TRBV7-3 and TRBJ1-2; no definite D call. V was trimmed by 2 bases and J by 4 bases, leaving 8 bases between them. The length of the CDR3 is 13 residues. Looked up from germline, CDR1 is SGHTA and CDR2 is FQGTGA. CDR3 sequence: CASSLEGGYGYTF. The CDR3 nucleotides are TGTGCCAGCAGCTTAGAGGGTGGCTATGGCTACACCTTC.

The V call is TRBV27, the J call TRBJ1-1; D remains ambiguous. The CDR3 runs 14 residues. V lost 0 bases and J lost 1, with 6 bases in between. The germline CDR1 and CDR2 sequences are MNHEY and SMNVEV (reference sequence). CDR3 nucleotides: TGTGCCAGCAGTTTATCGTCAGGGAACACTGAAGCTTTCTTT. It yields the protein CASSLSSGNTEAFF.

This clone was seen just once. V is TRBV9 and J is TRBJ2-1; 9 bases match TRBD2. This CDR3 has 17 amino acids. Germline lookup yields CDR1 SGDLS and CDR2 YYNGEE. Trimming took 0 bases from V and 0 from J; bases not matched to a gene: 4. CDR3 residues: CASSVGNSGGSYNEQFF. CDR3 nucleotides: TGTGCCAGCAGCGTAGGAAATAGCGGGGGCTCCTACAATGAGCAGTTCTTC.

The chain recombines TRBV6-5 with TRBJ1-6; D possibly corresponds to TRBD1 (6 bases). The CDR3 covers 15 residues. Germline V lookup: CDR1 MNHEY, CDR2 SVGAGI. Trimming took 5 bases from V and 7 from J, leaving 15 bases between them. The CDR3 is CASSAGAGANSPLHF. DNA of the CDR3: TGTGCCAGCAGTGCCGGGGCAGGGGCGAATTCACCCCTCCACTTT.

V and J are TRBV10-3 and TRBJ2-7; 7 bases align to TRBD1. The CDR3 has 13 amino acids. Germline trimming cut 11 bases from V and 4 bases from J; bases unmatched to any gene: 11. Germline V gives CDR1 ENHRY, CDR2 SYGVKD. CDR3 residues: CAAQGERAYEQYF. The CDR3 DNA reads TGTGCCGCTCAGGGGGAGCGAGCGTACGAGCAGTACTTC.

The chain links TRBV27 to TRBJ1-2, with 7 bases aligning to TRBD1. The ends lost 5 bases at V and 5 bases at J; junction bases unmatched: 11. The CDR3 runs 15 residues. Germline V gene sequence: CDR1 MNHEY, CDR2 SMNVEV (reference sequence). Here the CDR3 reads CASSPQEGARYGYTF. CDR3 coding DNA: TGTGCCAGCAGTCCGCAGGAGGGGGCACGTTATGGCTACACCTTC.

The chain combines TRBV7-9 with TRBJ1-5; 7 positions agree with TRBD1. The germline CDR1 and CDR2 sequences are SEHNR and FQNEAQ (reference sequence). The CDR3 is made up of 13 amino acids. V lost 5 bases and J lost 4; bases outside the gene matches: 2. CDR3: CASSPDRNQPQHF. The CDR3, as DNA: TGTGCCAGCAGCCCGGACAGGAATCAGCCCCAGCATTTT.

The chain is built from TRBV19 and TRBJ2-3; D is ambiguous. Per germline, CDR1 LNHDA and CDR2 SQIVND (reference sequence). There are 14 residues in the CDR3. Trimming removed 5 bases from V and 5 bases from J, with 14 bases in between. The CDR3 nucleotides read TGTGCCAGTAGTCCCAGTAGGCGCGGAGATACGCAGTATTTT. Translation: CASSPSRRGDTQYF.

The gene calls are TRBV21-1 and TRBJ1-4; the table names TRBD1, a call not compared with the DNA. TRBV21-1 is a pseudogene segment. There are 20 residues in the CDR3. For the CDR3, the DNA is TGTGCCAGCAGCGCCTCCAGGGGTGGCAGGGGAGACGGCACTAATGAAAAACTGTTTTTT. It yields the protein CASSASRGGRGDGTNEKLFF.

The rearrangement joins TRBV5-1 to TRBJ2-7; 13 bases are shared with TRBD2. The V gene end was trimmed by 0 bases and the J gene end by 1 base; junction bases not matched to a gene: 4. This CDR3 comprises 17 residues. Germline V gene sequence: CDR1 SGHRS, CDR2 YFSETQ. The DNA of the CDR3 is TGCGCCAGCAGCTTGGGGAGACTAGCGGGGGGATCCTACGAGCAGTACTTC. Its translation is CASSLGRLAGGSYEQYF.

The chain links TRBV6-1 to TRBJ2-7; the D gene is possibly TRBD2 (5 bases). Germline V gene data show CDR1 as MNHNS and CDR2 as SASEGT. The CDR3 has 13 residues. Trimming stripped 5 bases from V and 3 bases from J, with 11 bases between. CDR3 sequence: CASSPRRNYEQYF. The CDR3 coding sequence is TGTGCCAGCAGTCCTCGGAGGAACTACGAGCAGTACTTC.

Sample share makes this clone medium-sized (0.01 to 0.1%). The CDR3 DNA reads as TGTGCCAGCAGTCATAGCGGGGGTAACACCGGGGAGCTGTTTTTT. This codes for CASSHSGGNTGELFF. The J gene is TRBJ2-2, the V gene TRBV6-4, with 9 bases fitting TRBD2. Losses at the gene ends were 5 bases for V and 2 bases for J; bases not matched to a gene: 3. The CDR3 has 15 residues. CDR1 and CDR2 (germline): MRHNA, SNTAGT.

The chain is built from TRBV27 and TRBJ1-5, with D unclear. From germline, CDR1 is MNHEY and CDR2 SMNVEV (reference sequence). The CDR3 covers 17 residues. Trimming took 1 base from V and 0 from J, leaving 13 bases between them. The CDR3 loop reads CASSLFPQKYSNQPQHF. For the CDR3, the DNA is TGTGCCAGCAGTTTATTTCCACAGAAATATAGCAATCAGCCCCAGCATTTT.

The V call is TRBV12-5, the J call TRBJ2-7; 7 bases map to TRBD1. In germline, CDR1 is LGHNT, CDR2 FRNRAP. The CDR3 extends over 16 amino acids. V gave up 7 bases and J gave up 3 bases; unmatched junction bases: 15. The CDR3 DNA reads TGTGCTAGTGTTTTTGACTTAACAGGGGCCGACTACGAGCAGTACTTC. Amino acids: CASVFDLTGADYEQYF. The full variable domain, its missing parts supplied by reference TRBV12-5 and TRBJ2-7, is DARVTQTPRHKVTEMGQEVTMRCQPILGHNTVFWYRQTMMQGLELLAYFRNRAPLDDSGMPKDRFSAEMPDATLATLKIQPSEPRDSAVYFCASVFDLTGADYEQYFGPGTRLTVT.

The chain uses TRBV15 and TRBJ1-5; 8 bases fit TRBD1. Trimming cost V 0 bases and J 3 bases; bases outside gene matches: 7. The CDR3 is 17 residues long. The V gene's germline CDR1 is LNHNV and CDR2 YYDKDF (reference sequence). The CDR3: CATSREETGAFNQPQHF. In nucleotides, the CDR3 is TGTGCCACCAGCAGAGAGGAGACAGGGGCCTTCAATCAGCCCCAGCATTTT.

This sequence joins TRBV27 and TRBJ1-5, with D perhaps matching TRBD1 (6 bases). The germline CDR1 and CDR2 sequences are MNHEY and SMNVEV (reference sequence). Trimming stripped 2 bases from V and 6 bases from J, with 11 bases between. This CDR3 spans 14 amino acids. This CDR3 reads CASSLRGAGQPQHF. The CDR3 DNA reads TGTGCCAGCAGTTTACGGGGGGCAGGTCAGCCCCAGCATTTT.

This clone was detected a few times. This chain links TRBV19 with TRBJ1-5; D unresolved. Germline V gene data show CDR1 as LNHDA and CDR2 as SQIVND (reference sequence). CDR3 size: 13 residues. Trimming removed 6 bases from V and 5 bases from J, with 11 bases in between. CDR3 region: CASSPRSYQPQHF. In nucleotides, the CDR3 is TGTGCCAGTAGCCCGAGGAGTTATCAGCCCCAGCATTTT.

The V call is TRBV21-1, the J call TRBJ2-3; the DNA was not compared with TRBD2, the D call given in the table. TRBV21-1 is tagged as a pseudogene. This CDR3 is 9 amino acids long. CDR3 sequence: CASIRPEYF. DNA for the CDR3: TGTGCCAGCATACGCCCGGAGTATTTT.